The rows below give T cell receptor beta chains drawn from one sample of a study of radiotherapy plus CTLA-4 blockade in lung cancer. Data came from immunoSEQ multiplex PCR; TCRdb stores just in-frame clones and leaves some out. Of tens of thousands of clones in the sample, approximately 72% were seen once. The sequencing here drew on peripheral blood, taken from a patient treated with radiotherapy plus ipilimumab. These receptors were obtained from a human donor with non-small cell lung cancer who had stable disease on radiotherapy plus ipilimumab. Both conserved end residues are part of each CDR3. D genes are given only for firm matches. Expanded clones are given a class, and other clones once, few, many or no size at all.

j_call clone_size d_call v_call cdr3_aa cdr3_nt
TRBJ2-5 once TRBD1 TRBV5-1 CASSLNDRAGGETQYF TGCGCCAGCAGCTTGAACGACAGGGCAGGTGGTGAGACCCAGTACTTC
TRBJ2-4 - TRBD2 TRBV5-1 CASSLGSGGVSDLQYF TGCGCCAGCAGCTTGGGGAGCGGGGGCGTGAGCGACCTTCAGTACTTC
TRBJ2-7 - - TRBV5-1 CASSLAVSYEQYF TGCGCCAGCAGCTTGGCCGTTTCCTACGAGCAGTACTTC
TRBJ1-2 - - TRBV6-1 CASSPGTRGYGYTF TGTGCCAGCAGTCCCGGGACACGGGGCTATGGCTACACCTTC
TRBJ1-1 few TRBD1 TRBV27 CASSFGTGHTEAFF TGTGCCAGCAGTTTCGGGACAGGTCACACTGAAGCTTTCTTT
TRBJ2-2 - - TRBV7-3 CASSRTRGNTGELFF TGTGCCAGCAGTCGAACACGGGGGAACACCGGGGAGCTGTTTTTT
TRBJ1-5 - - TRBV2 CASSQTLVSGNSNQPQHF TGTGCCAGCAGCCAGACATTGGTGTCGGGGAACAGCAATCAGCCCCAGCATTTT
TRBJ1-1 - TRBD1 TRBV19 CASSWTGQNTEAFF TGTGCCAGTAGTTGGACAGGGCAGAACACTGAAGCTTTCTTT
TRBJ2-7 - - TRBV9 CASSVGGGKDEQYF TGTGCCAGCAGCGTTGGAGGGGGCAAGGACGAGCAGTACTTC
TRBJ1-6 few - TRBV9 CASSLRDNSLSPLHF TGTGCCAGCAGCCTCCGGGACAACTCACTTTCACCCCTCCACTTT
TRBJ1-2 - - TRBV10-3 CAIQGSEGPGYTF TGTGCCATCCAGGGGTCAGAGGGACCTGGCTACACCTTC
TRBJ2-2 - - TRBV6-1 CASRAEVSAGELFF TGTGCCAGCAGGGCCGAGGTATCGGCGGGGGAGCTGTTTTTT
TRBJ1-2 medium-sized - TRBV15 CATSRDGGAFNYGYTF TGTGCCACCAGCAGAGATGGGGGGGCGTTTAACTATGGCTACACCTTC
TRBJ1-1 few TRBD1 TRBV2 CASSVQGVTEAFF TGTGCCAGCAGTGTTCAGGGGGTCACTGAAGCTTTCTTT
TRBJ2-7 few TRBD1 TRBV5-5 CASSHRYISGQGGYEQYF TGTGCCAGCAGCCACCGCTACATTAGCGGACAGGGGGGATACGAGCAGTACTTC
TRBJ2-5 - TRBD2 TRBV19 CASRGEGQETQYF TGTGCCAGTAGAGGGGAGGGGCAAGAGACCCAGTACTTC
TRBJ1-2 - TRBD1 TRBV6-1 CASSGLPGTGERYTF TGTGCCAGCAGTGGACTTCCCGGGACAGGGGAAAGATACACCTTC
TRBJ2-7 - - TRBV5-1 CASSRLTSSYEQYF TGCGCCAGCAGCCGACTGACTAGTTCCTACGAGCAGTACTTC
TRBJ2-1 - - TRBV11-3 CASSQGSSYNEQFF TGTGCCAGCAGCCAGGGGAGCTCCTACAATGAGCAGTTCTTC
TRBJ1-1 - - TRBV6-1 CASSDWGLRRAFF TGTGCCAGCAGTGATTGGGGCCTAAGGAGAGCTTTCTTT
TRBJ2-2 - TRBD2 TRBV7-2 CASSPAVTSFTGELFF TGTGCCAGCAGCCCAGCAGTGACTAGCTTTACCGGGGAGCTGTTTTTT
TRBJ2-5 - TRBD2 TRBV5-4 CASSSTRGLAGGRVGTQYF TGTGCCAGCAGCTCGACTCGGGGACTAGCGGGGGGACGCGTCGGGACCCAGTACTTC
TRBJ1-6 - - TRBV9 CASSPLNSPLHF TGTGCCAGCAGCCCCCTTAATTCACCCCTCCACTTT
TRBJ2-5 few - TRBV5-1 CASSYGPQETQYF TGCGCCAGCAGCTACGGTCCTCAAGAGACCCAGTACTTC
TRBJ2-5 - TRBD1 TRBV25-1 CASSEYRGQGVRETQYF TGTGCCAGCAGTGAATATAGGGGACAGGGAGTCCGAGAGACCCAGTACTTC
TRBJ2-1 - TRBD2 TRBV11-1 CASSLGGGVYNEQFF TGTGCCAGCAGCTTGGGCGGGGGGGTCTACAATGAGCAGTTCTTC
TRBJ1-1 once - TRBV12-5 CASGLVAGRYTEAFF TGTGCTAGTGGTTTGGTTGCTGGGCGTTACACTGAAGCTTTCTTT
TRBJ1-5 - - TRBV19 CASSVAIYSNQPQHF TGTGCCAGTAGTGTGGCAATTTATAGCAATCAGCCCCAGCATTTT
TRBJ2-7 - TRBD1 TRBV7-8 CASSPRGSEQYF TGTGCCAGCAGCCCCAGGGGGAGCGAGCAGTACTTC
TRBJ2-7 - TRBD1 TRBV7-2 CASSHRTGREQYF TGCGCCAGCAGCCACAGGACAGGGCGGGAGCAGTACTTC
TRBJ2-7 few - TRBV10-2 CASSGSNGRGEQYF TGCGCCAGCAGTGGCTCGAACGGAAGGGGCGAGCAGTACTTC
TRBJ2-7 many TRBD1 TRBV4-1 CASSQDGTGGILEQYF TGCGCCAGCAGCCAAGATGGGACAGGGGGAATCCTCGAGCAGTACTTC
TRBJ1-2 - TRBD1 TRBV29-1 CSVLQGYGYTF TGCAGCGTCCTACAGGGGTATGGCTACACCTTC
TRBJ2-1 - TRBD1 TRBV29-1 CSAPGTDYNEQFF TGCAGCGCCCCCGGGACAGACTACAATGAGCAGTTCTTC
TRBJ2-1 medium-sized TRBD1 TRBV2 CASQDRGFLNNEQFF TGTGCCAGTCAGGACAGGGGTTTTTTGAACAATGAGCAGTTCTTC
TRBJ1-1 - TRBD1 TRBV5-1 CASSPQIPGTVHLNTEAFF TGCGCCAGCAGCCCCCAAATCCCCGGGACAGTACACTTGAACACTGAAGCTTTCTTT
TRBJ2-3 - - TRBV29-1 CSVEGAGDTQYF TGCAGCGTTGAAGGAGCCGGAGATACGCAGTATTTT
TRBJ1-1 few - TRBV14 CASSQEGGPAFF TGTGCCAGCAGCCAAGAAGGAGGACCAGCTTTCTTT
TRBJ1-3 - TRBD1 TRBV27 CAGRQGGEGYTGNTIYF TGTGCCGGTCGACAGGGGGGCGAAGGTTATACTGGAAACACCATATATTTT
TRBJ1-1 few - TRBV7-2 CASSLQANTEAFF TGTGCCAGCAGCTTACAGGCGAACACTGAAGCTTTCTTT
TRBJ1-1 - - TRBV4-1 CASSQGTAKRTEAFF TGCGCCAGCAGCCAGGGAACAGCCAAGCGGACTGAAGCTTTCTTT
TRBJ1-2 - - TRBV4-3 CASSQDSGTGKDYGYTF TGCGCCAGCAGCCAAGATTCAGGAACAGGGAAGGACTATGGCTACACCTTC
TRBJ1-2 - TRBD1 TRBV5-4 CASSQSRGLGGYTF TGTGCCAGCAGCCAAAGCAGGGGGCTAGGTGGCTACACCTTC
TRBJ2-2 - TRBD2 TRBV4-1 CASSRGLAGATGELFF TGCGCCAGCAGCCGGGGACTAGCGGGTGCCACCGGGGAGCTGTTTTTT
TRBJ1-2 once TRBD1 TRBV5-4 CASSRRTGDDYGYTF TGCGCCAGCAGCCGTAGGACAGGAGACGACTATGGCTACACCTTC
TRBJ1-4 - - TRBV7-6 CASSLVYTTGKRSNEKLFF TGTGCCAGCAGCTTAGTCTATACGACGGGGAAGCGGTCTAATGAAAAACTGTTTTTT
TRBJ2-7 - - TRBV5-6 CASSLAGGYQFYEQYF TGTGCCAGCAGCCTGGCCGGAGGGTATCAATTCTACGAGCAGTACTTC
TRBJ2-5 - - TRBV6-5 CASSYFPNRAGTQYF TGTGCCAGCAGTTACTTCCCGAACAGGGCGGGGACCCAGTACTTC
TRBJ1-3 - - TRBV4-2 CASSQDLGRAYGNTIYF TGTGCCAGCAGCCAAGATCTCGGCAGGGCCTATGGAAACACCATATATTTT
TRBJ1-1 - - TRBV10-3 CAISGYNMNTEAFF TGTGCCATCAGTGGGTACAATATGAACACTGAAGCTTTCTTT
TRBJ2-1 once - TRBV12-5 CASGFLNEQFF TGTGCTAGTGGTTTCCTCAATGAGCAGTTCTTC
TRBJ2-2 - - TRBV5-8 CASRTGVRYTGELFF TGTGCCAGCCGAACGGGTGTCCGATACACCGGGGAGCTGTTTTTT
TRBJ1-6 - TRBD1 TRBV6-1 CASSELVMDRYSPLHF TGTGCCAGCAGTGAATTGGTGATGGACAGGTATTCACCCCTCCACTTT